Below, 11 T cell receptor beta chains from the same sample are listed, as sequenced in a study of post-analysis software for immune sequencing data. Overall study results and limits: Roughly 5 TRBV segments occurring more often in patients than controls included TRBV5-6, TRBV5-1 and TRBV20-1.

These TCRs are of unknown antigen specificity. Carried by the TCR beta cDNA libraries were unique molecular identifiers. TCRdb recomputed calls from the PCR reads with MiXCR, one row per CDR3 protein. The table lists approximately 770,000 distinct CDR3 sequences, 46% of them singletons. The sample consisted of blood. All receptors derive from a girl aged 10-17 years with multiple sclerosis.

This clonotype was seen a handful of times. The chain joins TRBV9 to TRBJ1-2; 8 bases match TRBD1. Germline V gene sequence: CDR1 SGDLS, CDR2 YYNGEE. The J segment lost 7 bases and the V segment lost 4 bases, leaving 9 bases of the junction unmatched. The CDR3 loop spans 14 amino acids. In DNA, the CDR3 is TGTGCCAGCAGCCCCCCGGACAGGGTCGGTGGCTACACCTTC. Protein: CASSPPDRVGGYTF.

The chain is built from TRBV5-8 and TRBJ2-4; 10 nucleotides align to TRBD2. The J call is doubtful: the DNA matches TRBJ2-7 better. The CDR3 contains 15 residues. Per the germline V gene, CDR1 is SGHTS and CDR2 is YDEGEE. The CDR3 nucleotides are TGTGCCAGCAGCTATCCGGGACTAGCGACATACGAGCAGTACTTC. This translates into CASSYPGLATYEQYF.

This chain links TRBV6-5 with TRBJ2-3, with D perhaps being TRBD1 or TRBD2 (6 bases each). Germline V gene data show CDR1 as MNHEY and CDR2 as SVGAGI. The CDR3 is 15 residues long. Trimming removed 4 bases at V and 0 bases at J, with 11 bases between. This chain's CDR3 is CASSSQGTSTDTQYF. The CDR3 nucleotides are TGTGCCAGCAGTTCCCAGGGGACTAGCACAGATACGCAGTATTTT.

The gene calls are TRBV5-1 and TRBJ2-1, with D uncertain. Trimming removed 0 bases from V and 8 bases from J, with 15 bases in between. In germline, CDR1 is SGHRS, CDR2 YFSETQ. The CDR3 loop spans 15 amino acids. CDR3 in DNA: TGCGCCAGCAGCTTGGGGATCGCCAGTCGTGATGAGCAGTTCTTC. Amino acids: CASSLGIASRDEQFF.

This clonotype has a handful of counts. CDR3 loop: CASSLFIGTGLYEQYF. CDR3 sequence (DNA): TGTGCCAGCAGTTTGTTCATTGGGACAGGTCTATACGAGCAGTACTTC. V and J are TRBV12-3 or TRBV12-4 and TRBJ2-7; 8 nucleotides line up with TRBD1. Germline trimming cut 3 bases from V and 4 bases from J; bases unmatched to any gene: 11. There are 16 residues in the CDR3.

CDR3 residues: CASSLDQGRDQPQHF. CDR3 coding DNA: TGCGCCAGCAGCTTAGATCAGGGGCGGGATCAGCCCCAGCATTTT. This chain connects TRBV5-1 to TRBJ1-5, with D perhaps TRBD1 (6 bases). Trimming took 2 bases from V and 5 from J, leaving 14 bases between them. The CDR3 runs 15 residues. CDR1 SGHRS and CDR2 YFSETQ come from the germline V gene.

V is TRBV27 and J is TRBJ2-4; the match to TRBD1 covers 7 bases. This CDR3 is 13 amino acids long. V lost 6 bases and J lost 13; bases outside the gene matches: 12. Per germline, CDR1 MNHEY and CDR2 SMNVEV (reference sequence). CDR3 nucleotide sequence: TGTGCCAGCAGCCCCGGGACAGTCTGGGAGCAGTACTTC. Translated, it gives CASSPGTVWEQYF.

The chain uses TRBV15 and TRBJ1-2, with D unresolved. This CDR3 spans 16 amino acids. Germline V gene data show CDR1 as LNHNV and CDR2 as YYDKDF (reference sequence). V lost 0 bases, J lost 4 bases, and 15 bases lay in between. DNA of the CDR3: TGTGCCACCAGCAGAGACCCGGGATTACGGGGCTATGGCTACACCTTC. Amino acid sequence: CATSRDPGLRGYGYTF.

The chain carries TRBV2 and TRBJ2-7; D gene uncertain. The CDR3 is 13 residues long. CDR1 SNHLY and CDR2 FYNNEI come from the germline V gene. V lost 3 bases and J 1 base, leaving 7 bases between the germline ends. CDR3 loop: CASSEDLSYEQYF. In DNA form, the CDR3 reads TGTGCCAGCAGTGAGGATCTTTCCTACGAGCAGTACTTC.

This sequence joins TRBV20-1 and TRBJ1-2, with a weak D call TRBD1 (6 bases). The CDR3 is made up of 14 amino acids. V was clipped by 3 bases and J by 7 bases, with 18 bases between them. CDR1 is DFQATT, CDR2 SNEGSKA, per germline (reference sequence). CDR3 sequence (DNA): TGCAGTGCTAGGCGGGCAGGGGCCTTGGGTGGCTACACCTTC. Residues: CSARRAGALGGYTF.

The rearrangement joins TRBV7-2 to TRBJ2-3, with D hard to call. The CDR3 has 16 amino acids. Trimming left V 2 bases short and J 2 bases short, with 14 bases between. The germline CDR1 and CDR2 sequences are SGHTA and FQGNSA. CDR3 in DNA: TGTGCCAGCAGCTTAACGCGGTTTCCTACCACAGATACGCAGTATTTT. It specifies CASSLTRFPTTDTQYF.